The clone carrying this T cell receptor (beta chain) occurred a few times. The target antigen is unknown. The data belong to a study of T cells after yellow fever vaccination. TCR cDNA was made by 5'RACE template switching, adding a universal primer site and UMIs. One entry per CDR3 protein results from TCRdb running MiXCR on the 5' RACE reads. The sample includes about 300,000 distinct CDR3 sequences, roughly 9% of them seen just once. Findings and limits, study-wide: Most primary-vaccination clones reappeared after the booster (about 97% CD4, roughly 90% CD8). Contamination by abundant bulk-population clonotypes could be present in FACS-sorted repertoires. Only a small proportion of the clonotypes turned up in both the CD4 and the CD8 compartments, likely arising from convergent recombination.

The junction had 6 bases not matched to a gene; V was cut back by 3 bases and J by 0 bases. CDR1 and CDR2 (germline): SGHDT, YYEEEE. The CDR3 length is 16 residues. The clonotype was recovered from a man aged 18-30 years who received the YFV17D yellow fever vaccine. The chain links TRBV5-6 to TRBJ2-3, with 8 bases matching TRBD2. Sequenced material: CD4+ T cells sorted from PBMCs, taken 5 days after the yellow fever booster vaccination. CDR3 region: CASSSSGGGSTDTQYF. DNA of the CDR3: TGTGCCAGCAGCTCCTCAGGCGGGGGGAGCACAGATACGCAGTATTTT.